This TCR beta chain was documented in a study of blood T cell repertoires in COVID-19. Whole-study context: The origin of the acute and convalescent COVID-19 samples was the United States, Italy and Spain.

Original methodology: From reference gene primer amplification, estimates of nucleated cell counts were derived. Clones were read by immunoSEQ multiplex PCR, and TCRdb kept only the in-frame ones, dropping some. That table is the source of V, J and clone size, and D and trimming were worked out from the DNA. The top ten clones hold about 0.26% of a sample with some 670,000 clones, over 80% of them seen once. Trimming pared 2 bases from V and 6 bases from J, leaving 14 bases between. The CDR3 loop spans 15 amino acids. Germline CDR1 MRHNA, CDR2 SNTAGT. The receptor was isolated from a woman between 18 and 29 years old with acute or convalescent COVID-19. The material sequenced was peripheral blood. V and J are TRBV6-4 and TRBJ2-1, with a possible D match to TRBD2 (7 bases). As DNA, the CDR3 is TGTGCCAGCAGTGACCGAACGGGGGGCGGCAATGAGCAGTTCTTC. Its translation is CASSDRTGGGNEQFF.